This entry lists 7 T cell receptor beta chains sequenced from one sample in a study of post-analysis software for immune sequencing data (dated by TCRdb to between 2014 and 2017). The paper as a whole reports these results and caveats: Roughly 5 TRBV segments, including TRBV5-6, TRBV5-1 and TRBV20-1, were significantly more frequent in patients than controls.

Library preparation was by PCR. The instrument was an Illumina HiSeq 2500. To reduce PCR and sequencing biases, unique molecular identifiers were built into the TCR beta cDNA libraries. The public sequencing data were trimmed at Q25 with fastp and processed into clonotypes with MiXCR by TCRdb, which kept only in-frame beta chains. Every CDR3 protein is listed once, alongside the most common genes and DNA of its rows. The sample contains 500,000 to 600,000 distinct CDR3 sequences, around 44% of them found a single time. 1.5% to 2% of the sample belongs to the ten largest clones. Antigens for these TCRs are unknown. Sequencing was done on a sample of blood. Every receptor here comes from a girl under 18 with multiple sclerosis.

The gene calls are TRBV3-1 and TRBJ1-5, with 10 nucleotides matching TRBD1. V was pared by 1 base and J by 4 bases, with 1 base of the junction left unmatched. In germline, CDR1 is LGHDT, CDR2 YNNKEL (reference sequence). The CDR3 covers 15 residues. CDR3 nucleotide sequence: TGTGCCAGCAGCCAAGGGACAGGGGGAAATCAGCCCCAGCATTTT. Encoded protein: CASSQGTGGNQPQHF.

The chain employs TRBV5-1 and TRBJ1-1; no definite D call. V was cut by 2 bases and J by 5 bases, with 7 bases left in between. The germline V gene encodes CDR1 SGHRS and CDR2 YFSETQ. CDR3 length: 12 amino acids. Here the CDR3 DNA reads TGCGCCAGCAGCTTCGACGGGACTGAAGCTTTCTTT. Residues: CASSFDGTEAFF.

This clonotype has only a few counts. With a much larger clone just one base away, this may be a read error. The chain recombines TRBV4-2 with TRBJ2-7; D unclear. Trimming stripped 0 bases from V and 3 bases from J, with 9 bases between. This CDR3 spans 14 amino acids. Germline V gene sequence: CDR1 LGHNA, CDR2 YNFKEQ. The CDR3 coding sequence is TGTGCCAGCAGCCAAGAAGTGGAAAACTACGAGCAGTACTTC. This translates into CASSQEVENYEQYF.

V gene TRBV7-6 combines with J gene TRBJ1-1, with D unclear. This CDR3 contains 13 residues. V shed 6 bases and J shed 0 bases, with 8 bases lying between them. CDR1 and CDR2 (germline): SGHVS, FNYEAQ. CDR3 loop: CASSQRLNTEAFF. The CDR3 DNA sequence: TGTGCCAGCAGTCAACGGTTGAACACTGAAGCTTTCTTT.

The V gene is TRBV29-1, the J gene TRBJ2-5; 11 nucleotides agree with TRBD2. Germline V gives CDR1 SQVTM, CDR2 ANQGSEA. V lost 4 bases and J lost 0; bases outside the gene matches: 7. There are 16 residues in the CDR3. CDR3 in amino acids: CSVGLRLAGNQETQYF. CDR3 sequence (DNA): TGCAGCGTTGGACTGAGACTAGCGGGGAACCAAGAGACCCAGTACTTC.

Regarding this clonotype: The junction differs from germline at one of its ends, possibly a read error. The gene calls are TRBV5-1 and TRBJ2-5, with 8 bases fitting TRBD2. In germline, CDR1 is SGHRS, CDR2 YFSETQ. The CDR3 is 12 residues long. CDR3 amino acids: CASDSGGESQYF. CDR3 coding DNA: TGCGCCAGCGACTCGGGGGGGGAGAGCCAGTACTTC.

This clonotype was seen a few times. This sequence joins TRBV6-5 and TRBJ2-1; 8 nucleotides match TRBD1. Germline loops: CDR1 MNHEY, CDR2 SVGAGI. The V gene end was trimmed by 4 bases and the J gene end by 5 bases; junction bases not matched to a gene: 7. The CDR3 covers 15 residues. The CDR3 loop is CASSFGTGGNNEQFF. In DNA, the CDR3 is TGTGCCAGCAGTTTCGGGACAGGTGGCAACAATGAGCAGTTCTTC.